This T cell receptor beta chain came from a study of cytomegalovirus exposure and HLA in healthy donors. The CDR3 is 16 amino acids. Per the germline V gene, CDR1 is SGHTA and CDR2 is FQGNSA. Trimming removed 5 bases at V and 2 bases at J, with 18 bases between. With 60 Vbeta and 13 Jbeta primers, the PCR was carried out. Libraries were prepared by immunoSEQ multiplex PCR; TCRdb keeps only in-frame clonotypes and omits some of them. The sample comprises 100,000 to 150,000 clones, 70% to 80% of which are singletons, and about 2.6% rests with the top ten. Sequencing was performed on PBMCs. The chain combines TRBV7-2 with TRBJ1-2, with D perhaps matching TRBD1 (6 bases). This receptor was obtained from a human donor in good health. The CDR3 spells CASSITTVTGNYGYTF. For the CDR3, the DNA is TGTGCCAGCAGCATAACCACCGTCACAGGGAACTATGGCTACACCTTC.